Below, one TCR beta chain is given with its context. Its antigen remains undetermined. No quality values exist for individual bases; no much larger clone is one base distant. This sample is part of a study of blood T cell repertoires in COVID-19 (dated by TCRdb to 2018 to 2021). Regarding the study in general: Collaborator samples came from the United States, Italy and Spain and covered acute and convalescent phases of COVID-19. Deeply sampled blood TCRbeta repertoires from subjects exposed to, actively infected with, or recovered from COVID-19 were included in the dataset. Where available, HLA class I and class II types were obtained from metadata supplied by the sample provider rather than from assay-based typing. The sample metadata nearly always contained a de-identified subject ID, COVID-19 status, age in years and sex. The repertoires were made available in a free public database intended to serve as a resource for research on the immune response to SARS-CoV-2. The prospective study material was composed of cDNA or gDNA derived from T cells, B-cell-depleted T cells, or PBMCs. Samples were obtained from the ongoing ImmuneRACE study (first 160 participants) and from some 1,300 subjects provided by 6 global collaborators.

Each collaborating institution followed its own protocols to collect whole blood in K2EDTA tubes. Collaborator samples were shipped for TCRbeta analysis as frozen whole blood, isolated PBMCs, or DNA extracted from either sample type. Study-wide conclusions, independent of this receptor: How much clinical and demographic metadata was included differed by source and by participant, and the metadata was provided uncurated.

TCRbeta CDR3 regions were amplified from genomic DNA by means of the immunoSEQ Assay, a bias-controlled multiplex PCR. On the study's bioinformatics: The number of nucleated cells in each sample was estimated from the amplification of reference gene primers within the assay. To quantify the absolute abundance of each unique TCRbeta CDR3 rearrangement, sequence reads were collapsed and filtered. For each sample, productive Simpson clonality was calculated by taking the square root of Simpson's diversity index across productive rearrangements. This immuneACCESS table, as held by TCRdb, lists in-frame sequences with V and J called but not all clones. Of the missing ones, under half trace to an unresolved V gene in checked studies; the others have no known cause. That table supplies the V and J calls and clone size; D and trimming were determined from the DNA. Counted in this sample were 150,000 to 250,000 clones; just under 85% of them appeared once. The ten largest clonotypes hold 6% to 8% of the sample.

CDR1 and CDR2, looked up from the germline V gene, are SGHAT and FQNNGV. V loses 5 bases of germline sequence and J loses 6 bases, and the interval between the two ends is 9 bases. Taken from cysteine to phenylalanine, the CDR3 has 12 residues. Only CDR3 DNA remains: 36 bases, in frame from the first base. Rearrangement joined TRBV11-2 to TRBJ2-3, with the D gene uncertain. The source material was peripheral blood. The receptor comes from a human donor with acute or convalescent COVID-19. The donor label of this sample is uncertain. The DNA sequence is TGTGCCAGCAGCCTTCACGGGGATACGCAGTATTTT. The encoded protein is CASSLHGDTQYF.